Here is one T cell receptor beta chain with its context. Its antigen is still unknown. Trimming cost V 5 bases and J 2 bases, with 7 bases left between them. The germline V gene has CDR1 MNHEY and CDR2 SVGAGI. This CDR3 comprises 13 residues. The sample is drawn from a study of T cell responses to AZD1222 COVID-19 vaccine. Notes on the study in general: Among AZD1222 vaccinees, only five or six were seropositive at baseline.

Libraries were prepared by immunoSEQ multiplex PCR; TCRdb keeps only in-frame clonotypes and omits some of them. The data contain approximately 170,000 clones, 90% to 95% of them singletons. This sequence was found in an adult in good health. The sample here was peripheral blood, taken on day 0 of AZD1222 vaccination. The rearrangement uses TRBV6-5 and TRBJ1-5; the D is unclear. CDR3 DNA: TGTGCCAGCAGTCGACGGCGCAATCAGCCCCAGCATTTT. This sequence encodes CASSRRRNQPQHF.